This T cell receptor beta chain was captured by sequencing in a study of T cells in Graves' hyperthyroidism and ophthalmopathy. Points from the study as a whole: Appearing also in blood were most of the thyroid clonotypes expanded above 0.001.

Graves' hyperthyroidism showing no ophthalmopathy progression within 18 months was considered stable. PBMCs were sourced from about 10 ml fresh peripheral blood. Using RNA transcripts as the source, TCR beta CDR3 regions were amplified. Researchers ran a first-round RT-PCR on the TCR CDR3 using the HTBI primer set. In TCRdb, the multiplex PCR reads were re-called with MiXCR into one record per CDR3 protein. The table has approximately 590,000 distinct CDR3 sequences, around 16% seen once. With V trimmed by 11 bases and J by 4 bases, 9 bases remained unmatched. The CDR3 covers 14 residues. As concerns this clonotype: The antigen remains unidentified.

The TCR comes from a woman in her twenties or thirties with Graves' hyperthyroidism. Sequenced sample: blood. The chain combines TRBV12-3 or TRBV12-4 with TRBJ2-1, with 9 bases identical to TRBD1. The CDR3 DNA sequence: TGTGCCCGCGTGGACAGGGGATCATACAATGAGCAGTTCTTC. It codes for CARVDRGSYNEQFF.